This TCR beta chain was profiled in a study of T cell responses to AZD1222 COVID-19 vaccine. With respect to this clone: Its antigen is currently unknown.

J was trimmed by 4 bases and V by 5 bases; bases with no gene match: 6. The CDR3 covers 16 residues. Germline V gives CDR1 SGHNT, CDR2 YENEEA. Some clones are missing from TCRdb's copy, which holds only in-frame ones; the method was immunoSEQ multiplex PCR. The table has under 200,000 clones, around 87% seen once. Study-wide findings and caveats: The donors showed a predominance of white British ancestry and of females, with possible underestimation of clonal diversity. Sampling captured repertoires only after the peak T cell response.

The gene calls are TRBV11-3 and TRBJ2-2; 11 nucleotides line up with TRBD1. The receptor comes from an adult in good health. Here the sequenced sample was peripheral blood, taken on day 0 of MenACWY control vaccination. The DNA for the CDR3 is TGTGCCAGCAGCCCTCACGGGACAGGGGGCACCGGGGAGCTGTTTTTT. Translation: CASSPHGTGGTGELFF. Full variable domain (remainder filled in from reference TRBV11-3 and TRBJ2-2): EAGVVQSPRYKIIEKKQPVAFWCNPISGHNTLYWYLQNLGQGPELLIRYENEEAVDDSQLPKDRFSAERLKGVDSTLKIQPAELGDSAVYLCASSPHGTGGTGELFFGEGSRLTVL.